This T cell receptor (beta chain) was sequenced in a study of T cells in women clearing cervical HPV infection. Overall study: Case blood was drawn a median roughly 160 days after lesion detection.

immunoSEQ multiplex PCR used an average of around 1,200 ng genomic DNA. Using immunoSEQ multiplex PCR, the repertoire was profiled, and TCRdb retains in-frame clones only, with some absent. In all, the sample yields approximately 41,000 clones. All donors had a single incident cervical HPV16 infection, not prevalent. The receptor was isolated from a woman aged 18-70 years with a cervical HPV16 infection that either progressed to CIN3+ or cleared (not recorded which). Input material: blood buffy coat.

The sequenced CDR3 bases are TGCAGCGTTGAGATACAGGAAAGAGAGACC. Translation gives CSVEIQERET. The whole CDR3 protein is CSVEIQERETQYF. The J gene is TRBJ2-5, the V gene TRBV29-1, with a possible D match to TRBD1 (5 bases). The observed sequence ends 3 residues before the CDR3 terminus, with the missing tail filled in from the germline J gene. Deletions cut 3 bases from V and 4 bases from J, with 12 bases between. The CDR3 contains 13 residues. Germline V CDR1 and CDR2: SQVTM, ANQGSEA.